These 25 T cell receptor beta chains share one sample of origin, sequenced in a study of T-cell memory formation after mild COVID-19. TCRdb reprocessed the 5' RACE reads with MiXCR, giving one entry per CDR3 protein. The repertoire holds under 450,000 distinct CDR3 sequences, with over 13% as singletons. Sequencing was performed on PBMCs or a T cell subset sorted from them (not recorded which). The receptors derive from a man aged 18 to 35 who had mild COVID-19 (a few samples of this study predate the infection). Cell type and time point are not known.

The sample holds one count of this clonotype. The chain is built from TRBV9 and TRBJ2-1; 11 nucleotides line up with TRBD2. The CDR3 runs 15 residues. J gave up 7 bases and V 3 bases, and 6 bases lay outside the gene matches. Germline-derived CDR1 and CDR2 are SGDLS and YYNGEE. This CDR3 reads CASSGSGRAGNEQFF. DNA for the CDR3: TGTGCCAGCAGCGGTAGCGGGAGGGCTGGGAATGAGCAGTTCTTC.

This clonotype came up many times. This sequence joins TRBV6-5 and TRBJ1-4, with D unclear. V gave up 6 bases and J gave up 3 bases, with 14 bases separating them. CDR1 is MNHEY and CDR2 is SVGAGI in the germline V gene. CDR3 size: 15 residues. This chain's CDR3 is CASRTDARANEKLFF. The CDR3 DNA follows: TGTGCCAGCAGGACGGACGCACGGGCTAATGAAAAACTGTTTTTT.

This chain links TRBV12-3 or TRBV12-4 with TRBJ2-7; no clear D gene. Between the trimmed V and J ends, which lost 5 bases and 4 bases, there was a span of 15 bases. This CDR3 is 14 amino acids long. The CDR3 protein is CASSLQGLGYEQYF. CDR3 nucleotide sequence: TGTGCCAGCAGTCTCCAAGGCCTCGGGTACGAGCAGTACTTC.

This clonotype was detected once. V usage is TRBV10-3 and J usage is TRBJ2-7; the D is unclear. V lost 3 bases to trimming and J lost 0 bases, with 12 bases between them. The germline V gene has CDR1 ENHRY and CDR2 SYGVKD. The CDR3 has 15 amino acids. The CDR3 loop is CAISDKGAGSYEQYF. For the CDR3, the DNA is TGTGCCATCAGTGATAAGGGCGCCGGCTCCTACGAGCAGTACTTC.

Details on this clonotype: Being one base from a much bigger clone, this may be a read error. The genes are TRBV3-1 and TRBJ2-3; D is ambiguous. V was trimmed by 4 bases and J by 6 bases, leaving 8 bases between them. CDR1 and CDR2 from the germline V gene are LGHDT and YNNKEL (reference sequence). The CDR3 runs 12 residues. The CDR3 protein is CASSPRWDTQYF. The CDR3 DNA is TGTGCCAGCAGCCCCCGATGGGATACGCAGTATTTT.

This clonotype was seen a handful of times. The V call is TRBV5-1, the J call TRBJ2-7, with 7 bases that match TRBD1. CDR1 SGHRS and CDR2 YFSETQ come from the germline V gene. CDR3 length: 15 amino acids. After removal of 3 bases from V and 1 base from J, the junction contained 7 bases not matched to a gene. The CDR3 coding sequence is TGCGCCAGCAGCTCCCGGGACAGCCAATCCTACGAGCAGTACTTC. Translated: CASSSRDSQSYEQYF. The full variable domain, rest sourced from reference TRBV5-1 and TRBJ2-7, is KAGVTQTPRYLIKTRGQQVTLSCSPISGHRSVSWYQQTPGQGLQFLFEYFSETQRNKGNFPGRFSGRQFSNSRSEMNVSTLELGDSALYLCASSSRDSQSYEQYFGPGTRLTVT.

CDR3 in amino acids: CASSPAGGQIGLAGGTTTYEQYV. The CDR3 region has the DNA TGCGCCAGCAGCCCGGCCGGCGGACAAATCGGACTAGCGGGGGGCACCACGACCTACGAGCAGTACGTC. The rearrangement uses TRBV4-3 and TRBJ2-7, with TRBD2 matching over 14 bases. Germline values: CDR1 LGHNA, CDR2 YSLEER. After removal of 4 bases from V and 2 bases from J, the junction contained 25 bases not matched to a gene. CDR3 length equals 23 residues.

This clonotype was detected only a few times. The chain links TRBV29-1 to TRBJ2-5; possibly TRBD2 for D (6 bases). Looked up from germline, CDR1 is SQVTM and CDR2 is ANQGSEA. The CDR3 is 14 residues long. Trimming removed 0 bases at V and 5 bases at J, with 13 bases between. The CDR3 bases are TGCAGCGTTGAAGATCTGGGGGGTATGGAGACCCAGTACTTC. Its protein is CSVEDLGGMETQYF. Drawing the rest from reference TRBV29-1 and TRBJ2-5, the complete variable domain is SAVISQKPSRDICQRGTSLTIQCQVDSQVTMMFWYRQQPGQSLTLIATANQGSEATYESGFVIDKFPISRPNLTFSTLTVSNMSPEDSSIYLCSVEDLGGMETQYFGPGTRLLVL.

The chain recombines TRBV5-1 with TRBJ1-1; D perhaps matches TRBD1 (6 bases). Germline-derived CDR1 and CDR2 are SGHRS and YFSETQ. The length of the CDR3 is 14 residues. V was shortened by 3 bases and J by 1 base, with 10 bases between the two germline ends. Written as DNA, the CDR3 is TGCGCCAGCAGCTACAGGGAGGCGAACACTGAAGCTTTCTTT. This translates into CASSYREANTEAFF.

In its sample, this clonotype was seen a few times. The CDR3 region is CSVGGAANTEAFF. In nucleotides, the CDR3 is TGCAGCGTTGGGGGGGCGGCGAACACTGAAGCTTTCTTT. The chain is built from TRBV29-1 and TRBJ1-1, with D possibly matching TRBD1 (6 bases). The ends were cut back, 4 bases at V and 1 base at J, with 10 bases in the middle. Germline V CDR1 and CDR2: SQVTM, ANQGSEA. The CDR3 has 13 residues.

This clonotype occurred a few times. CDR3 loop: CASSLSLAWRGETNEQFF. In DNA form, the CDR3 reads TGTGCCAGCAGCTTATCGCTGGCGTGGAGGGGGGAGACGAATGAGCAGTTCTTC. The chain links TRBV7-9 to TRBJ2-1; D is possibly TRBD1 or TRBD2 (6 bases each). Looked up from germline, CDR1 is SEHNR and CDR2 is FQNEAQ (reference sequence). V gave up 2 bases and J gave up 7 bases, with 24 bases separating them. CDR3 length: 18 residues.

The rearrangement joins TRBV7-8 to TRBJ2-1, with 9 bases identical to TRBD2. The CDR3 sequence is 15 residues long. After removal of 7 bases from V and 7 bases from J, the junction contained 11 bases not matched to a gene. The germline V gene has CDR1 SGHVS and CDR2 FQNEAQ. CDR3 in amino acids: CASTQGTSSGNEQFF. CDR3 coding DNA: TGTGCCAGCACCCAGGGGACTAGCAGTGGGAATGAGCAGTTCTTC.

The chain couples TRBV13 to TRBJ1-6; D unresolved. The length of the CDR3 is 15 residues. Trimming shortened V by 3 bases and J by 8 bases, and 14 bases separated the two germline ends. Germline lookup yields CDR1 PRHDT and CDR2 FYEKMQ (reference sequence). Here the CDR3 DNA reads TGTGCCAGCAGCTTTCGACCGCTCGGTGATTCACCCCTCCACTTT. It encodes CASSFRPLGDSPLHF.

In this sample, this clonotype turned up a few times. The chain joins TRBV4-3 to TRBJ1-2; D unresolved. CDR3 length equals 13 residues. Deletions cut 0 bases from V and 10 bases from J, with 12 bases between. The germline gives CDR1 LGHNA, CDR2 YSLEER. Written as DNA, the CDR3 is TGCGCCAGCAGCCAAGATTCGGGCCAGCCCTACACCTTC. Its translation: CASSQDSGQPYTF.

This clonotype has only a few counts. This chain links TRBV5-1 with TRBJ2-4; D gene unclear. Germline V gene sequence: CDR1 SGHRS, CDR2 YFSETQ. Trimming took 0 bases from V and 6 from J, leaving 10 bases between them. CDR3 size: 14 residues. The CDR3 sequence is CASSLEGHGNIQYF. CDR3 nucleotide sequence: TGCGCCAGCAGCTTGGAGGGCCACGGAAACATTCAGTACTTC.

The chain has TRBV21-1 and TRBJ2-7; the D call in the table, TRBD2, was not verified against the DNA. TRBV21-1 corresponds to a pseudogene. The CDR3 spans 17 residues. This CDR3 is CASSKALGASGGYEQYV. CDR3 nucleotide sequence: TGTGCCAGCAGCAAAGCGCTGGGGGCTAGCGGGGGGTACGAGCAGTACGTC.

This clonotype appeared a few times. This chain connects TRBV27 to TRBJ2-7, with a possible D match to TRBD2 (5 bases). The CDR3 runs 13 residues. Trimming took off 10 bases at V and 9 bases at J, with 22 bases between the two ends. Germline lookup yields CDR1 MNHEY and CDR2 SMNVEV (reference sequence). Here the CDR3 DNA reads TGTGCCACTCTAGCACCGGCAGGCTCGGGGCAGTACTTC. Translated, it gives CATLAPAGSGQYF.

This clonotype came up a few times. V and J are TRBV7-2 and TRBJ1-1; no clear D. Trimming took off 3 bases at V and 7 bases at J, with 6 bases between the two ends. This CDR3 region has 11 residues. Germline CDR1 and CDR2: SGHTA and FQGNSA. CDR3 amino acids: CASSLGFEAFF. In DNA form, the CDR3 reads TGTGCCAGCAGCTTGGGGTTTGAAGCTTTCTTT.

The CDR3 protein is CASRRTSGSYEQYV. The CDR3, as DNA: TGCGCCAGCAGGAGGACTAGCGGATCCTACGAGCAGTACGTC. This chain joins TRBV5-1 and TRBJ2-7; TRBD2 matches 10 bases. Germline V gene data show CDR1 as SGHRS and CDR2 as YFSETQ. V gave up 5 bases and J gave up 1 base; unmatched junction bases: 3. The CDR3 is made up of 14 amino acids.

This clonotype came up a few times. The chain couples TRBV5-4 to TRBJ2-7, with TRBD1 matching 11 bases. Germline loops: CDR1 SGHNT, CDR2 YYREEE (reference sequence). This CDR3 is 16 amino acids long. J was trimmed by 1 base and V by 4 bases; bases with no gene match: 7. DNA for the CDR3: TGTGCCAGCAGCGCAAGGACAGGGGGCCTTTCCTACGAGCAGTACGTC. Protein: CASSARTGGLSYEQYV.

This clonotype was detected a few times. The J gene is TRBJ1-5, the V gene TRBV20-1; D unclear. Germline CDR1 DFQATT, CDR2 SNEGSKA (reference sequence). The CDR3 extends over 15 amino acids. Trimming removed 0 bases at V and 6 bases at J, with 15 bases between. CDR3 sequence reads: CSARERTGAGQPQHF. CDR3 nucleotides: TGCAGTGCTAGAGAAAGAACGGGTGCGGGTCAGCCCCAGCATTTT.

The chain combines TRBV7-2 with TRBJ1-6; 7 nucleotides align to TRBD1. V gave up 8 bases and J gave up 7 bases; unmatched junction bases: 5. This CDR3 has 13 amino acids. Germline V gene lookup returns CDR1 SGHTA and CDR2 FQGNSA. This chain's CDR3 is CASGGDSNSPLHF. DNA for the CDR3: TGTGCCAGCGGGGGGGACAGCAATTCACCCCTCCACTTT.

This clonotype was observed a handful of times. The chain couples TRBV4-2 to TRBJ2-2, with TRBD1 matching 7 bases. Germline CDR1 and CDR2: LGHNA and YNFKEQ. CDR3 length: 15 residues. J lost 7 bases, V lost 2 bases, and 7 bases had no gene match. The CDR3 region is CASSQKQGSGGELFF. In DNA, the CDR3 is TGTGCCAGCAGCCAAAAACAGGGGTCGGGCGGGGAGCTGTTTTTT.

This clonotype was found a few times. The chain is built from TRBV30 and TRBJ1-1; D is ambiguous. The CDR3 spans 11 residues. Trimming removed 0 bases from V and 11 bases from J, with 10 bases in between. From germline, CDR1 is GTSNPN and CDR2 SVGIG (reference sequence). This CDR3 is CAWSVGVWAFF. CDR3 sequence (DNA): TGTGCCTGGAGTGTCGGGGTTTGGGCTTTCTTT.

The CDR3, as DNA: TGTGCCAGCAGCGCGGAGGTTCGGGAGACCCAGTACTTC. Amino acid sequence: CASSAEVRETQYF. V usage is TRBV7-3 and J usage is TRBJ2-5, with D maybe TRBD2 (5 bases). Trimming left V 5 bases short and J 5 bases short, with 12 bases between. Germline V gene lookup returns CDR1 SGHTA and CDR2 FQGTGA. This CDR3 has 13 residues.